One sample yielded the 14 T cell receptor beta chains listed below, sequenced in a study of cytomegalovirus exposure and HLA in healthy donors. PCR used 60 Vbeta primers and 13 Jbeta primers. The data were produced by immunoSEQ multiplex PCR, yet TCRdb's version contains in-frame clones alone and is incomplete. Among about 160,000 clones listed, roughly 84% were seen once. The sample consisted of PBMCs. Source of these receptors: a young man in good health and CMV-seropositive.

The rearrangement links TRBV4-2 to TRBJ1-2, with TRBD1 identical over 9 bases. After removal of 4 bases from V and 1 base from J, the junction contained 4 bases not matched to a gene. CDR3 length: 15 residues. CDR1 is LGHNA, CDR2 YNFKEQ, per germline. CDR3 in amino acids: CASSPGQGSNYGYTF. In DNA form, the CDR3 reads TGTGCCAGCAGCCCGGGACAGGGTAGTAACTATGGCTACACCTTC.

As to this clone: Germline and junction disagree at one end, which may indicate a read error. The CDR3 reads CVSSLAGGTEAFF. CDR3 bases: TGCGTCAGCAGCTTGGCCGGCGGCACTGAAGCTTTCTTT. V and J are TRBV5-1 and TRBJ1-1; D is unclear. Germline CDR1 reads SGHRS; CDR2 reads YFSETQ. The CDR3 is 13 residues long.

This clone was picked up a small number of times. J is TRBJ1-5 and V is TRBV2; tentatively, D is TRBD1 (6 bases). The V gene lost 5 bases and the J gene lost 1 base, with 9 bases spanning the gap. The CDR3 spans 14 residues. Germline V CDR1 and CDR2: SNHLY, FYNNEI. In DNA form, the CDR3 reads TGTGCCAGCAGTAGGACAGTAAGCAATCAGCCCCAGCATTTT. Amino acids: CASSRTVSNQPQHF.

The rearrangement joins TRBV6-5 to TRBJ1-1, with a weak D call TRBD1 (5 bases). The CDR3 is 13 amino acids. The V gene lost 2 bases and the J gene lost 4 bases, with 8 bases spanning the gap. CDR1 and CDR2 from the germline V gene are MNHEY and SVGAGI. The CDR3 sequence is CASSYIGGTEAFF. The CDR3 DNA follows: TGTGCCAGCAGTTACATCGGGGGCACTGAAGCTTTCTTT.

The V gene is TRBV2, the J gene TRBJ2-2; a weak D match, TRBD2 (5 bases). The germline V and J ends were trimmed by 8 bases and 6 bases, with 10 bases remaining between them. Germline V CDR1 and CDR2: SNHLY, FYNNEI. The CDR3 length is 12 residues. The CDR3 bases are TGTGCCAGCCGATGGGAGTCCGGGGAGCTGTTTTTT. Encoded protein: CASRWESGELFF.

The J gene is TRBJ1-2, the V gene TRBV2, with a possible D match to TRBD1 (6 bases). The V end was cut by 5 bases, the J end by 7 bases, with 20 bases between. Germline assignment: CDR1 SNHLY and CDR2 FYNNEI. This CDR3 spans 15 amino acids. The CDR3 nucleotides are TGTGCCAGCAGTATCCTAACACAGGGCGGCTCTGGCTACACCTTC. It is translated as CASSILTQGGSGYTF.

This sequence joins TRBV7-2 and TRBJ2-3; D is perhaps TRBD2 (6 bases). V lost 8 bases and J lost 1, with 10 bases in between. This CDR3 contains 13 residues. The germline gives CDR1 SGHTA, CDR2 FQGNSA. The CDR3 spells CASGGRRTDTQYF. In DNA, the CDR3 is TGTGCCAGCGGGGGGAGGCGCACAGATACGCAGTATTTT.

This clone was observed a single time. J is TRBJ1-1 and V is TRBV6-1; 11 nucleotides agree with TRBD1. The CDR3 loop spans 16 amino acids. Looked up from germline, CDR1 is MNHNS and CDR2 is SASEGT. V trimming: 0 bases; J trimming: 5 bases; junction bases outside the gene matches: 5. CDR3 loop: CASSEARDRGRTEAFF. The CDR3 coding sequence is TGTGCCAGCAGTGAAGCAAGGGACAGGGGGAGAACTGAAGCTTTCTTT.

The V and J genes are TRBV7-8 and TRBJ2-1; D perhaps matches TRBD2 (6 bases). With 2 bases removed from V and 0 bases from J, the gap between germline ends came to 11 bases. The germline CDR1 and CDR2 sequences are SGHVS and FQNEAQ. This CDR3 contains 16 residues. CDR3 coding DNA: TGTGCCAGCAGCTTATCGGCGGGGAGCTCCTACAATGAGCAGTTCTTC. It translates to CASSLSAGSSYNEQFF.

The chain carries TRBV4-3 and TRBJ2-3; TRBD1 is a possible D gene (6 bases). V was cut by 6 bases and J by 2 bases, with 15 bases left in between. Germline V gene lookup returns CDR1 LGHNA and CDR2 YSLEER. CDR3 size: 15 residues. CDR3 coding DNA: TGCGCCAGCAGTCCTAGTGGGGGCCACACAGATACGCAGTATTTT. It codes for CASSPSGGHTDTQYF.

The chain employs TRBV5-4 and TRBJ2-7, with a tentative D call TRBD1 (5 bases). CDR3 size: 13 residues. CDR1 and CDR2 from the germline V gene are SGHNT and YYREEE (reference sequence). Trimming cost V 0 bases and J 5 bases, with 9 bases left between them. The CDR3 coding sequence is TGTGCCAGCAGCTTGGTGGCAGGGAACGAGCAGTACTTC. Translation gives CASSLVAGNEQYF.

The chain uses TRBV7-8 and TRBJ1-2; 7 bases agree with TRBD1. Germline assignment: CDR1 SGHVS and CDR2 FQNEAQ. The CDR3 is made up of 18 amino acids. The V segment lost 5 bases and the J segment 3 bases; nucleotides outside the gene matches: 18. The CDR3 DNA reads TGTGCCAGCAGCCCCGCCGCGATAGGGGGCATAGGATACTATGGCTACACCTTC. Its translation is CASSPAAIGGIGYYGYTF.

The chain uses TRBV13 and TRBJ2-5, with D tentatively TRBD2 (5 bases). The germline V and J ends were trimmed by 1 base and 5 bases, with 23 bases remaining between them. Germline V gives CDR1 PRHDT, CDR2 FYEKMQ (reference sequence). The CDR3 sequence is 18 residues long. The CDR3 coding sequence is TGTGCCAGCAGCTTAGAGGGCGAGGGTCCGATAGGGAGCGAGACCCAGTACTTC. Its protein is CASSLEGEGPIGSETQYF.

The chain joins TRBV5-1 to TRBJ2-1; D possibly corresponds to TRBD2 (6 bases). The CDR3 runs 15 residues. V lost 0 bases, J lost 6 bases, and 13 bases lay in between. CDR1 and CDR2 from the germline V gene are SGHRS and YFSETQ. The CDR3 region is CASSLDGTRSNEQFF. For the CDR3, the DNA is TGCGCCAGCAGCTTGGACGGGACTCGCTCCAATGAGCAGTTCTTC.